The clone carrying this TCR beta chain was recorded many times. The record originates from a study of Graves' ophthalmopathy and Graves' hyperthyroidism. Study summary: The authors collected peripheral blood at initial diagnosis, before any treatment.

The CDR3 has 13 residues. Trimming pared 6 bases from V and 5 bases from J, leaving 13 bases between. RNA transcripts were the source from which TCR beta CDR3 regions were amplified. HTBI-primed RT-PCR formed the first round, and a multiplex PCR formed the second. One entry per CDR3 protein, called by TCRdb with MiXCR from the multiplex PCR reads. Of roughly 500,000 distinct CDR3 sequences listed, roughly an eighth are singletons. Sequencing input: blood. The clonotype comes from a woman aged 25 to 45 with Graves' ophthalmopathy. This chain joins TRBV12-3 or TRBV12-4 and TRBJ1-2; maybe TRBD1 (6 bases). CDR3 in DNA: TGTGCCAGCAGCTCCGGACAGACTTATGGCTACACCTTC. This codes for CASSSGQTYGYTF.